This is a list of T cell receptor beta chains from one sample in a study of blood T cell repertoires in COVID-19. Sequenced by immunoSEQ multiplex PCR; TCRdb stores in-frame clones only, minus some. The table shows more than 120,000 clones, with over 80% occurring only once. The source material was peripheral blood. Receptors were obtained from a man aged 50 or older who had recovered from COVID-19. Both conserved end residues are part of each CDR3. D genes are given only for firm matches. Rows may omit the clone size; those that give it use once, few, many or a size class.

v_gene,d_gene,j_gene,abundance,CDR3aa,CDR3nt
TRBV7-9,NA,TRBJ1-4,NA,CASSLAGENEKLFF,TGTGCCAGCAGCTTAGCAGGGGAAAACGAAAAACTGTTTTTT
TRBV5-4,NA,TRBJ2-7,NA,CASSLGQNSYEQYF,TGTGCCAGCAGCTTGGGGCAGAACTCCTACGAGCAGTACTTC
TRBV29-1,TRBD2,TRBJ2-1,NA,CSVEAGVGDEQFF,TGCAGCGTGGAGGCGGGGGTCGGCGATGAGCAGTTCTTC
TRBV5-4,TRBD1,TRBJ1-2,NA,CASGSTGTGGRWDYGYTF,TGTGCCAGCGGATCGACCGGGACAGGGGGCCGTTGGGACTATGGCTACACCTTC
TRBV7-9,NA,TRBJ2-2,NA,CASSLIQGGTGELFF,TGTGCCAGCAGCTTAATTCAGGGGGGTACCGGGGAGCTGTTTTTT
TRBV15,NA,TRBJ2-1,NA,CATSRRGVYNEQFF,TGTGCCACCAGCAGACGCGGGGTCTACAATGAGCAGTTCTTC
TRBV27,TRBD2,TRBJ2-7,NA,CASSSPFAGEVYEQYF,TGTGCCAGCAGTTCGCCATTCGCGGGGGAAGTCTACGAGCAGTACTTC
TRBV19,NA,TRBJ1-5,NA,CASSPGTHSNQPQHF,TGTGCCAGTAGTCCCGGGACACATAGCAATCAGCCCCAGCATTTT
TRBV6-6,TRBD1,TRBJ1-1,NA,CASSFTGDGTEAFF,TGTGCCAGCAGTTTCACAGGGGATGGCACTGAAGCTTTCTTT
TRBV19,NA,TRBJ2-2,once,CASSIRSGGGTGELFF,TGTGCCAGTAGTATCAGGTCAGGGGGAGGAACCGGGGAGCTGTTTTTT
TRBV5-1,TRBD1,TRBJ2-7,NA,CASSLAGQGLYEQYF,TGCGCCAGCAGCTTGGCCGGACAGGGGTTGTACGAGCAGTACTTC
TRBV3-1/TRBV3-2,TRBD1,TRBJ1-6,NA,CASSLPRDRGFARSSYNSPLHF,TGTGCCAGCAGCCTTCCCCGGGACAGGGGCTTTGCGAGAAGCTCCTATAATTCACCCCTCCACTTT
TRBV9,TRBD1,TRBJ2-7,once,CASSVAGQVTDEQYF,TGTGCCAGCAGCGTAGCCGGACAGGTAACAGACGAGCAGTACTTC
TRBV15,NA,TRBJ1-5,NA,CATSRVFDQPQHF,TGTGCCACCAGCAGAGTTTTCGATCAGCCCCAGCATTTT
TRBV7-2,NA,TRBJ2-7,NA,CASSLGLASREQYF,TGTGCCAGCAGCTTAGGCCTAGCGTCAAGGGAGCAGTACTTC
TRBV5-1,TRBD1,TRBJ1-1,NA,CASSLAGTGNTEAFF,TGCGCCAGCAGCTTGGCAGGGACAGGGAACACTGAAGCTTTCTTT
TRBV4-2,TRBD1,TRBJ1-1,NA,CASSQDFPGQVKRINTEAFF,TGTGCCAGCAGCCAGGATTTTCCGGGACAGGTTAAGAGGATAAACACTGAAGCTTTCTTT
TRBV7-9,TRBD2,TRBJ2-1,NA,CASSSNSGTHSYNEQFF,TGTGCCAGCAGCTCCAATAGCGGGACTCACTCCTACAATGAGCAGTTCTTC
TRBV27,TRBD1,TRBJ1-4,NA,CASSQDRGKLFF,TGTGCCAGCAGTCAGGACAGGGGGAAACTGTTTTTT
TRBV19,TRBD1,TRBJ2-5,NA,CASSVTGVLETQYF,TGTGCCAGTAGTGTGACAGGGGTTTTAGAGACCCAGTACTTC
TRBV5-6,TRBD2,TRBJ2-7,NA,CASSLAGGSYEQYF,TGTGCCAGCAGCCTAGCGGGGGGGTCCTACGAGCAGTACTTC
TRBV11-2,NA,TRBJ2-7,NA,CASSLSSYEQYF,TGTGCCAGCAGCCTAAGCTCCTACGAGCAGTACTTC
TRBV4-1,NA,TRBJ1-5,once,CASSQEGRGNQPQHF,TGCGCCAGCAGCCAAGAGGGGAGAGGCAATCAGCCCCAGCATTTT
TRBV4-2,TRBD2,TRBJ2-1,NA,CASSLLAIPGLAGDQITYNEQFF,TGTGCCAGCAGCCTTCTCGCAATCCCGGGACTAGCGGGGGACCAAATAACCTACAATGAGCAGTTCTTC
TRBV9,NA,TRBJ1-1,NA,CASSVAPQGNTEAFF,TGTGCCAGCAGCGTAGCTCCCCAGGGGAACACTGAAGCTTTCTTT